This TCR beta chain was observed in a study of tumor-infiltrating lymphocytes in primary liver carcinoma. This clonotype came up many times. The antigen remains undetermined. After removal of 5 bases from V and 0 bases from J, the junction contained 6 bases not matched to a gene. The CDR3 covers 15 residues. The germline gives CDR1 MDHEN, CDR2 SYDVKM. TCR beta cDNA was prepared out of around 460 ng total RNA by means of a constant-region primer. Modified slightly, ARM-PCR produced TCR beta libraries over three nested multiplex PCR rounds. Running about 11 cycles apiece, the first two PCR rounds relied on TRBV1-TRBV30 forward primers together with a C-beta reverse primer. TCRdb re-called the multiplex PCR reads with MiXCR, one entry per CDR3 protein. The data contain some 200,000 distinct CDR3 sequences, approximately 64% of them singletons. General observations from the study: Tumors had a significantly higher top-250-clone fraction than blood (p = 0.039). It was tumor-adjacent and tumor-blood pairs that overlapped less than tumor region pairs did.

They got blood RNA out of unsorted whole blood and also pulled out germline DNA. Chronic HBV infection, untreated so far, was present in the patients. Collected before surgery were about 4 milliliters of peripheral blood. The chain links TRBV28 to TRBJ2-7; 8 bases fit TRBD2. The receptor comes from a woman aged 55-69 years with primary liver carcinoma and hepatitis B virus infection. What was sequenced was peripheral blood. The CDR3 protein is CASSTYSGSSYEQYF. The CDR3 nucleotides are TGTGCCAGCAGTACTTACAGCGGGAGCTCCTACGAGCAGTACTTC.